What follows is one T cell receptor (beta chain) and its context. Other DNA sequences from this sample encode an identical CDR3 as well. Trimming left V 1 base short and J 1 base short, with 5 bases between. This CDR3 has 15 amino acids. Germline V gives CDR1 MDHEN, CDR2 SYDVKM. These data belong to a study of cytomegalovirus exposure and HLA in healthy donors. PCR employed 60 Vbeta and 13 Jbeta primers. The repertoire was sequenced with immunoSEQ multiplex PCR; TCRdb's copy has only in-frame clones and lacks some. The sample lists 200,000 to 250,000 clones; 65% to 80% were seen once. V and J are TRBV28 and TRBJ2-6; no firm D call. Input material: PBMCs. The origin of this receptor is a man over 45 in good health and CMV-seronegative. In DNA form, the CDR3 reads TGTGCCAGCAGTTTATCCAGGTCTGGGGCCAACGTCCTGACTTTC. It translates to CASSLSRSGANVLTF.